Following are 27 T cell receptor beta chains from one sample sequenced in a study of blood T cell repertoires in COVID-19. Assay used: immunoSEQ multiplex PCR; TCRdb lists only in-frame clones, some missing. Of around 110,000 clones detected, around 80% appear once; the ten largest clones hold 7.5%. Sequencing was performed on peripheral blood. The receptors stem from a man in his 70s with active or convalescent COVID-19.

The CDR3 DNA is TGCGCCAGCAGTCGGACAGGGGGCAATTCACCCCTCCACTTT. Amino acid sequence: CASSRTGGNSPLHF. The rearrangement joins TRBV5-1 to TRBJ1-6, with 11 bases identical to TRBD1. V shed 5 bases, J shed 7 bases, and the junction held 2 bases outside the gene matches. Per the germline V gene, CDR1 is SGHRS and CDR2 is YFSETQ. The CDR3 length is 14 residues.

The chain carries TRBV10-3 and TRBJ2-2; a weak D match, TRBD2 (6 bases). V gave up 7 bases and J gave up 2 bases, with 20 bases separating them. The CDR3 is 17 residues long. CDR1 is ENHRY, CDR2 SYGVKD, per germline. This CDR3 reads CAITGTAGPVNTGELFF. The CDR3 DNA follows: TGTGCCATCACGGGAACCGCGGGACCCGTTAACACCGGGGAGCTGTTTTTT.

The rearrangement uses TRBV4-2 and TRBJ1-4; D call uncertain. Germline V CDR1 and CDR2: LGHNA, YNFKEQ. The CDR3 consists of 18 residues. V shed 0 bases and J shed 4 bases, with 18 bases lying between them. The chain's CDR3 is CASSQENMRAAYNEKLFF. Written as DNA, the CDR3 is TGTGCCAGCAGCCAAGAGAACATGAGGGCAGCTTATAATGAAAAACTGTTTTTT.

This chain links TRBV9 with TRBJ2-3; D is possibly TRBD2 (6 bases). CDR3 length equals 15 residues. V was trimmed by 3 bases and J by 0 bases, leaving 11 bases between them. The germline CDR1 and CDR2 sequences are SGDLS and YYNGEE. DNA of the CDR3: TGTGCCAGCAGCGACACCGGGACTAGCACAGATACGCAGTATTTT. Its protein is CASSDTGTSTDTQYF. Using reference TRBV9 and TRBJ2-3 for the parts outside the CDR3, the full variable domain is DSGVTQTPKHLITATGQRVTLRCSPRSGDLSVYWYQQSLDQGLQFLIQYYNGEERAKGNILERFSAQQFPDLHSELNLSSLELGDSALYFCASSDTGTSTDTQYFGPGTRLTVL.

The V gene is TRBV5-4, the J gene TRBJ2-5, with a tentative D call TRBD2 (5 bases). Germline CDR1 reads SGHNT; CDR2 reads YYREEE (reference sequence). Between the trimmed V and J ends, which lost 5 bases and 1 base, there was a span of 15 bases. The CDR3 runs to 15 residues. The CDR3 loop reads CASSHSGGPQETQYF. In DNA, the CDR3 is TGTGCCAGCAGTCACAGCGGAGGCCCCCAAGAGACCCAGTACTTC.

This clone was detected a few times. The gene calls are TRBV5-1 and TRBJ2-1; possibly TRBD1 for D (5 bases). V lost 3 bases to trimming and J lost 15 bases, with 22 bases between them. Germline lookup yields CDR1 SGHRS and CDR2 YFSETQ. This CDR3 has 14 residues. The CDR3 is CASSWLVGLVVTFF. In nucleotides, the CDR3 is TGCGCCAGCAGCTGGTTGGTGGGGCTAGTCGTTACGTTCTTC.

The rearrangement uses TRBV7-8 and TRBJ2-2; no clear D. The CDR3 runs to 16 residues. Germline V gene sequence: CDR1 SGHVS, CDR2 FQNEAQ. V was pared by 5 bases and J by 0 bases, with 13 bases between. Here the CDR3 reads CASSPSAQANTGELFF. The CDR3 DNA reads as TGTGCCAGCAGCCCGTCGGCCCAGGCGAACACCGGGGAGCTGTTTTTT.

The V gene is TRBV29-1, the J gene TRBJ2-3, with no clear D. Trimming took 4 bases from V and 3 from J, leaving 5 bases between them. The CDR3 consists of 11 residues. Germline lookup yields CDR1 SQVTM and CDR2 ANQGSEA. The DNA for the CDR3 is TGCAGCGTTGTTATGACAGATACGCAGTATTTT. It translates to CSVVMTDTQYF.

The chain combines TRBV15 with TRBJ2-1, with a weak D call TRBD2 (6 bases). From germline, CDR1 is LNHNV and CDR2 YYDKDF (reference sequence). This CDR3 spans 15 amino acids. The V and J ends lost 1 base and 6 bases respectively, with 13 bases between them. The CDR3 loop reads CATSRVREAVNEQFF. The CDR3 coding sequence is TGTGCCACCAGCAGAGTCAGGGAGGCAGTCAATGAGCAGTTCTTC.

The chain has TRBV28 and TRBJ2-1, with D maybe TRBD2 (5 bases). The CDR3 consists of 15 residues. Germline V gene sequence: CDR1 MDHEN, CDR2 SYDVKM. V was cut by 2 bases and J by 6 bases, with 14 bases left in between. CDR3: CASSLLAGLGNEQFF. The CDR3 nucleotides are TGTGCCAGCAGTTTACTGGCGGGCCTCGGCAATGAGCAGTTCTTC.

This clone has just one count. The J gene is TRBJ2-5, the V gene TRBV3-1 (or the pseudogene TRBV3-2); 7 nucleotides agree with TRBD2. CDR1 and CDR2 (germline): LGHDT, YNNKEL (reference sequence). Trimming at V came to 4 bases and at J to 5 bases, leaving 13 bases not matched to a gene. The CDR3 runs 16 residues. The CDR3 loop is CASSPSSGRGYETQYF. The DNA for the CDR3 is TGTGCCAGCAGCCCGAGCTCGGGGCGGGGGTATGAGACCCAGTACTTC.

The CDR3 nucleotides are TGTGCCAGCACCAGAGCGGGAGTCGCCTACAATGAGCAGTTCTTC. Translation: CASTRAGVAYNEQFF. The chain is built from TRBV21-1 and TRBJ2-1; the D call in the table, TRBD2, was not verified against the DNA. TRBV21-1 is classified as a pseudogene. This CDR3 contains 15 residues.

This clone was counted a few times. The chain couples TRBV9 to TRBJ2-3; possibly TRBD2 for D (6 bases). The CDR3 contains 14 residues. The germline gives CDR1 SGDLS, CDR2 YYNGEE. The V end lost 7 bases, the J end lost 8 bases, and 20 bases lay between the germline ends. The chain's CDR3 is CASGGVPGVGTQYF. The CDR3 DNA sequence: TGTGCCAGCGGCGGGGTCCCGGGAGTGGGTACGCAGTATTTT. Drawing the rest from reference TRBV9 and TRBJ2-3, the complete variable domain is DSGVTQTPKHLITATGQRVTLRCSPRSGDLSVYWYQQSLDQGLQFLIQYYNGEERAKGNILERFSAQQFPDLHSELNLSSLELGDSALYFCASGGVPGVGTQYFGPGTRLTVL.

This CDR3 is CASSQSDNPNTGELFF. The CDR3 coding sequence is TGCGCCAGCAGCCAGTCCGACAACCCGAACACCGGGGAGCTGTTTTTT. This chain joins TRBV4-1 and TRBJ2-2, with no clear D. Germline V gene data show CDR1 as MGHRA and CDR2 as YSYEKL. This CDR3 is built from 16 residues. The germline V and J ends were trimmed by 3 bases and 0 bases, with 11 bases remaining between them.

On this clone itself: Other DNA sequences within the sample encode an identical CDR3. The chain joins TRBV28 to TRBJ2-2, with TRBD1 identical over 8 bases. This CDR3 region has 14 residues. V lost 2 bases to trimming and J lost 11 bases; unmatched junction nucleotides: 7. Germline V gene lookup returns CDR1 MDHEN and CDR2 SYDVKM. The CDR3 region is CASSLRTGYGELFF. The CDR3 DNA follows: TGTGCCAGCAGTTTACGGACAGGGTATGGTGAGCTGTTTTTT. The entire variable domain, with the rest obtained from reference TRBV28 and TRBJ2-2, is as follows: DVKVTQSSRYLVKRTGEKVFLECVQDMDHENMFWYRQDPGLGLRLIYFSYDVKMKEKGDIPEGYSVSREKKERFSLILESASTNQTSMYLCASSLRTGYGELFFGEGSRLTVL.

For this clone: Other nucleotide sequences from this sample produce the same CDR3. The chain has TRBV18 and TRBJ2-2, with 9 bases aligning to TRBD1. Germline V gives CDR1 KGHSH, CDR2 LQKENI. CDR3 size: 16 residues. V lost 1 base, J lost 1 base, and 1 base stayed unmatched. In nucleotides, the CDR3 is TGTGCCAGCTCACCACTGGGACAGGGGAACACCGGGGAGCTGTTTTTT. It is translated as CASSPLGQGNTGELFF.

This chain links TRBV4-1 with TRBJ2-5; 8 bases are a match to TRBD1. Germline V gene sequence: CDR1 MGHRA, CDR2 YSYEKL. Losses at the gene ends were 0 bases for V and 6 bases for J; bases not matched to a gene: 6. CDR3 size: 15 residues. In DNA, the CDR3 is TGCGCCAGCAGCCAAGAGGGGGCCAGGGGGCAGACCCAGTACTTC. As protein: CASSQEGARGQTQYF.

This chain uses TRBV20-1 with TRBJ2-5; the D gene is possibly TRBD1 (6 bases). CDR1 is DFQATT and CDR2 is SNEGSKA in the germline V gene (reference sequence). The CDR3 has 10 residues. Trimming removed 7 bases from V and 5 bases from J, with 8 bases in between. CDR3 DNA sequence: TGCAGTGTGAGGGGGGAGACCCAGTACTTC. It codes for CSVRGETQYF.

J is TRBJ2-7 and V is TRBV29-1, with D possibly matching TRBD2 (6 bases). Germline V CDR1 and CDR2: SQVTM, ANQGSEA. The CDR3 extends over 13 amino acids. The ends were cut back, 4 bases at V and 6 bases at J, with 16 bases in the middle. CDR3 coding DNA: TGCAGCGTTGTTGGAGGGTCCGCCCTCGAGCAGTACTTC. Amino acid sequence: CSVVGGSALEQYF.

The sample holds a few counts of this clone. This rearrangement joins TRBV18 to TRBJ1-5; D perhaps matches TRBD1 (6 bases). The V gene lost 2 bases and the J gene lost 1 base, with 6 bases spanning the gap. The CDR3 runs to 14 residues. CDR1 and CDR2 (germline): KGHSH, LQKENI. The CDR3 DNA sequence: TGTGCCAGCTCACCAGGACAGAGCAATCAGCCCCAGCATTTT. It translates to CASSPGQSNQPQHF.

This CDR3 reads CASSEFERGGLLVYNEQFF. CDR3 coding DNA: TGCGCCAGCAGTGAGTTCGAGCGGGGGGGCCTTCTCGTCTACAATGAGCAGTTCTTC. The chain uses TRBV10-2 and TRBJ2-1, with 10 bases fitting TRBD2. CDR3 length: 19 residues. The V segment lost 1 base and the J segment 3 bases; nucleotides outside the gene matches: 12. Looked up from germline, CDR1 is WSHSY and CDR2 is SAAADI.

This sequence joins TRBV19 and TRBJ2-7; D is possibly TRBD1 (5 bases). V shed 9 bases and J shed 4 bases, with 13 bases lying between them. The CDR3 totals 12 residues. Germline-derived CDR1 and CDR2 are LNHDA and SQIVND (reference sequence). DNA of the CDR3: TGTGCCAGCCGCAACAACAGGTACGAGCAGTACTTC. This translates into CASRNNRYEQYF.

The chain is built from TRBV7-2 and TRBJ1-6, with 9 nucleotides matching TRBD1. The CDR3 is 16 amino acids. The trim removed 5 bases at V and 7 bases at J, leaving 9 bases unmatched. Per germline, CDR1 SGHTA and CDR2 FQGNSA. CDR3 region: CASSPTYRGRNSPLHF. The CDR3 bases are TGTGCCAGCAGCCCAACGTACAGGGGGCGAAATTCACCCCTCCACTTT.

This rearrangement joins TRBV10-3 to TRBJ2-5, with a possible D match to TRBD2 (6 bases). The germline V gene encodes CDR1 ENHRY and CDR2 SYGVKD. The CDR3 is 14 amino acids. V was shortened by 7 bases and J by 5 bases, with 17 bases between the two germline ends. The CDR3 spells CAINGGVDGETQYF. Here the CDR3 DNA reads TGTGCCATCAACGGAGGGGTAGACGGGGAGACCCAGTACTTC.

The chain couples TRBV6-2 or TRBV6-3 to TRBJ2-1; 8 bases align to TRBD2. Germline trimming cut 2 bases from V and 1 base from J; bases unmatched to any gene: 10. The CDR3 runs 18 residues. Per germline, CDR1 MNHEY and CDR2 SVGEGT. CDR3 coding DNA: TGTGCCAGCAGTTACATTGGGGGTAGCGGGGCATCCTACAATGAGCAGTTCTTC. Protein sequence: CASSYIGGSGASYNEQFF.

The J gene is TRBJ2-7, the V gene TRBV7-2; TRBD2 matches 9 bases. Germline CDR1 is SGHTA and CDR2 is FQGNSA. V trimming: 1 base; J trimming: 2 bases; junction bases outside the gene matches: 6. The CDR3 length is 16 residues. The CDR3 is CASSLVAGGAPYEQYF. CDR3 sequence (DNA): TGTGCCAGCAGCTTAGTGGCGGGGGGGGCTCCCTACGAGCAGTACTTC.

The chain couples TRBV7-3 to TRBJ1-2; TRBD1 aligns across 9 bases. The CDR3 runs to 14 residues. In germline, CDR1 is SGHTA, CDR2 FQGTGA. V lost 2 bases to trimming and J lost 7 bases; unmatched junction nucleotides: 5. Written as DNA, the CDR3 is TGTGCCAGCAGCTTAGACAGGGGGTATGGTGGCTACACCTTC. It translates to CASSLDRGYGGYTF.